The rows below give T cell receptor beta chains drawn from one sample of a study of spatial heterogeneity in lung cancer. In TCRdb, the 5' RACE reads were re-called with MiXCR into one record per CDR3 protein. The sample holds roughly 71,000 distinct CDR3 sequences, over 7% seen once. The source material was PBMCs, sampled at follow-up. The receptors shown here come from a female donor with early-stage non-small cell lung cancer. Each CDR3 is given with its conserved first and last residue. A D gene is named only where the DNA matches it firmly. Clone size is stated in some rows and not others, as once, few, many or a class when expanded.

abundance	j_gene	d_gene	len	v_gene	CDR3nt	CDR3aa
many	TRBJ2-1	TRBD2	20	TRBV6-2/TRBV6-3	TGTGCCAGCAGTTACCCCGGGACTAGCGGGAGGGCCACCTCCTACAATGAGCAGTTCTTC	CASSYPGTSGRATSYNEQFF
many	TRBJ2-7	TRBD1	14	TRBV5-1	TGCGCCAGCAGCCATACAGGGGCTTCCTACGAGCAGTACTTC	CASSHTGASYEQYF
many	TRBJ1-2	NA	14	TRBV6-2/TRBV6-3	TGTGCCAGCAGTTACTCGGGCGACCGTTATGGCTACACCTTC	CASSYSGDRYGYTF
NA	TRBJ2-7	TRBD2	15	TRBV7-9	TGTGCCAGCAGCTTTCAACTAGCGGGAGGTTACGAGCAGTACTTC	CASSFQLAGGYEQYF
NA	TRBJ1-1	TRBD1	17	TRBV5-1	TGCGCCAGCAGCTTCTCGACAGGGGGCGTGCTGAACACTGAAGCTTTCTTT	CASSFSTGGVLNTEAFF
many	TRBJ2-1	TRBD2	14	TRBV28	TGTGCCAGCAGTTTCTCGGGAGGGGGTGCTGAGCAGTTCTTC	CASSFSGGGAEQFF
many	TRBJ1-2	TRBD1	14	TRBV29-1	TGCAGCGCGGGACAGGGAGAGGCTAACTATGGCTACACCTTC	CSAGQGEANYGYTF
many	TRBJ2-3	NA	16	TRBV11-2	TGTGCCAGCAGCTTAGAAGGGGCGGGCGGCACAGATACGCAGTATTTT	CASSLEGAGGTDTQYF
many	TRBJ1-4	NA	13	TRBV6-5	TGTGCCAGCAGTTACGTGGCAGGAGAAAAACTGTTTTTT	CASSYVAGEKLFF
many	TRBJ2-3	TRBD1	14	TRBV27	TGTGCCAGCAGTCGTGACAGGGTTGGAGATACGCAGTATTTT	CASSRDRVGDTQYF
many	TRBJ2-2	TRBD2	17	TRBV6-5	TGTGCCAGCAGCCCCGGGGTGGGGGGGGTGAGCACCGGGGAGCTGTTTTTT	CASSPGVGGVSTGELFF
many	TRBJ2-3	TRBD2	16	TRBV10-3	TGTGCCATCAGTACCAAACTAGCGGAAGCCACAGATACGCAGTATTTT	CAISTKLAEATDTQYF
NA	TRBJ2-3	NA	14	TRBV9	TGTGCCAGCAGCGACCGGGCCTTCATTGATACGCAGTATTTT	CASSDRAFIDTQYF
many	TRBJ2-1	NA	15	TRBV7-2	TGTGCCAGCAGCTTAGCGGGAGTATCCTACAATGAGCAGTTCTTC	CASSLAGVSYNEQFF
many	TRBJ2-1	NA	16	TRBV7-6	TGTGCCAGCAGCTCCCCAAGGGGGGAGAGAGGCAATGAGCAGTTCTTC	CASSSPRGERGNEQFF
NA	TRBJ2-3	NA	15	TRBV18	TGTGCCAGCTCACCACCGGTTGGGGCCACAGATACGCAGTATTTT	CASSPPVGATDTQYF
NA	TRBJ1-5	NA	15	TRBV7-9	TGTGCCAGCAGCTTAGGACAGGAGGCTAATCAGCCCCAGCATTTT	CASSLGQEANQPQHF
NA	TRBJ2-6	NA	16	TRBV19	TGTGCCAGTAACGCACGACGTCTCTCTGGGGCCAACGTCCTGACTTTC	CASNARRLSGANVLTF
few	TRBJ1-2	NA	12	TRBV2	TGTGCCAGCAGAGCAGAAGGGTGGGGCTACACCTTC	CASRAEGWGYTF
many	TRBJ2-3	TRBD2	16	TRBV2	TGTGCCAGCAGTGGGTCTAGCGGGAGTAGGTCAGATACGCAGTATTTT	CASSGSSGSRSDTQYF
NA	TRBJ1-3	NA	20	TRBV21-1	TGTGCCAGCAGCAAATGCCCCTTACCTAGGCAGGCAATCTCTGGAAACACCATATATTTT	CASSKCPLPRQAISGNTIYF
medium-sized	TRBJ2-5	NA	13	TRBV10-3	TGTGCCATCAAGGGACAAGGCCAAGAGACCCAGTACTTC	CAIKGQGQETQYF
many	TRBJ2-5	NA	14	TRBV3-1	TGTGCCAGCAGCCAAGATAGGGTCCAAGAGACCCAGTACTTC	CASSQDRVQETQYF
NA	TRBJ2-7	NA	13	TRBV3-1	TGTGCCAGCAGCCAAGATCAAGCTTACGAGCAGTACTTC	CASSQDQAYEQYF
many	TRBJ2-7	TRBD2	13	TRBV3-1	TGTGCCAGCAACTCCCGGGGGAGGGGCGAGCAGTACTTC	CASNSRGRGEQYF
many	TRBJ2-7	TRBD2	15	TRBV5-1	TGCGCCAGCAGCTTGGGCGCTAGCGGGATCTACGAGCAGTACTTC	CASSLGASGIYEQYF
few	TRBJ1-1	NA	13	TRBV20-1	TGCAGTGCCTCCAGTCCAGTGAACACTGAAGCTTTCTTT	CSASSPVNTEAFF